Each of the 31 T cell receptor beta chains below was sequenced from the same sample in a study of blood T cells in healthy people across ages. Primed by a sample-barcoded 5' primer and a J-beta primer mix, a second PCR proceeded for 7 to 11 cycles. TCRdb independently ran MiXCR on the 5' RACE reads; one entry per CDR3 protein. The sample has nearly 1 million distinct CDR3 sequences; approximately 50% are singletons. Sequencing used blood. All receptors derive from an older woman in good health.

This clonotype appeared a few times. This chain links TRBV28 with TRBJ2-2; D might be TRBD1 (6 bases). V gave up 6 bases and J gave up 6 bases, with 23 bases separating them. The germline gives CDR1 MDHEN, CDR2 SYDVKM. CDR3 length: 17 residues. The CDR3 protein is CASRDPRGSEGAGELFF. The DNA of the CDR3 is TGTGCCAGCAGGGACCCTCGCGGGTCAGAGGGGGCCGGGGAGCTGTTTTTT. Full variable domain (missing parts from reference TRBV28 and TRBJ2-2): DVKVTQSSRYLVKRTGEKVFLECVQDMDHENMFWYRQDPGLGLRLIYFSYDVKMKEKGDIPEGYSVSREKKERFSLILESASTNQTSMYLCASRDPRGSEGAGELFFGEGSRLTVL.

The chain employs TRBV12-3 or TRBV12-4 and TRBJ1-3; a possible D gene is TRBD1 (5 bases). V shed 3 bases and J shed 3 bases, with 12 bases lying between them. The CDR3 has 15 amino acids. Written as DNA, the CDR3 is TGTGCCAGCAGTTTTTACGGGACTCGTGGAAACACCATATATTTT. It codes for CASSFYGTRGNTIYF.

The chain carries TRBV18 and TRBJ1-5; no reliable D call. The V gene's germline CDR1 is KGHSH and CDR2 LQKENI. The CDR3 length is 15 residues. The V and J ends lost 3 bases and 3 bases respectively, with 12 bases between them. The CDR3 loop is CASSPQHRPNQPQHF. The CDR3 coding sequence is TGTGCCAGCTCACCCCAACACAGACCCAATCAGCCCCAGCATTTT. The full variable domain, completed using reference TRBV18 and TRBJ1-5, is NAGVMQNPRHLVRRRGQEARLRCSPMKGHSHVYWYRQLPEEGLKFMVYLQKENIIDESGMPKERFSAEFPKEGPSILRIQQVVRGDSAAYFCASSPQHRPNQPQHFGDGTRLSIL.

V usage is TRBV9 and J usage is TRBJ1-4, with a possible D match to TRBD1 (5 bases). Deletions cut 0 bases from V and 4 bases from J, with 10 bases between. The length of the CDR3 is 15 residues. Germline V gene data show CDR1 as SGDLS and CDR2 as YYNGEE. CDR3 in amino acids: CASSVAGGLNEKLFF. The CDR3 coding sequence is TGTGCCAGCAGCGTAGCGGGGGGACTTAATGAAAAACTGTTTTTT.

As concerns this clonotype: A read error may produce the germline difference seen at one junction end. The chain joins TRBV6-6 to TRBJ2-1, with D unresolved. Germline loops: CDR1 MNHNY, CDR2 SVGAGI (reference sequence). The CDR3 loop spans 13 amino acids. The CDR3 here is CASSYPRDNKQFF. Written as DNA, the CDR3 is TGTGCCAGCAGTTACCCCAGAGACAATAAGCAGTTCTTC.

The chain recombines TRBV7-7 with TRBJ2-3, with D maybe TRBD1 (5 bases). Germline CDR1 reads SSHAT; CDR2 reads FNYEAQ (reference sequence). This CDR3 comprises 14 residues. Deletions cut 5 bases from V and 4 bases from J, with 13 bases between. CDR3 bases: TGTGCCAGCAGCCAAGGGGTTGAGCCAGATACGCAGTATTTT. Translated: CASSQGVEPDTQYF.

The V and J genes are TRBV24-1 and TRBJ2-1, with 10 bases matching TRBD2. The J call is in doubt because the DNA end fits TRBJ2-7 better. The length of the CDR3 is 15 residues. In germline, CDR1 is KGHDR, CDR2 SFDVKD. CDR3 in amino acids: CATSFNGLADNEQYF. CDR3 DNA: TGTGCCACCAGCTTTAACGGACTAGCGGACAATGAGCAGTACTTC.

The V gene is TRBV7-2, the J gene TRBJ2-7; possibly TRBD2 for D (5 bases). V gave up 5 bases and J gave up 2 bases, with 19 bases separating them. Germline CDR1 and CDR2: SGHTA and FQGNSA. The CDR3 has 16 amino acids. CDR3 amino acids: CASSLSPLRETYEQYF. The CDR3 bases are TGTGCCAGCAGCCTATCCCCCCTGAGGGAAACCTACGAGCAGTACTTC.

This sequence joins TRBV28 and TRBJ2-6, with D possibly TRBD1 on 6 matching bases. V was shortened by 3 bases and J by 2 bases, with 14 bases between the two germline ends. Germline CDR1 is MDHEN and CDR2 is SYDVKM. The CDR3 is made up of 17 amino acids. DNA for the CDR3: TGTGCCAGCAGTTTTGGGGCACAGGGACCTGGGGCCAACGTCCTGACTTTC. Protein product: CASSFGAQGPGANVLTF. The variable domain in full, with the rest retrieved from reference TRBV28 and TRBJ2-6, is DVKVTQSSRYLVKRTGEKVFLECVQDMDHENMFWYRQDPGLGLRLIYFSYDVKMKEKGDIPEGYSVSREKKERFSLILESASTNQTSMYLCASSFGAQGPGANVLTFGAGSRLTVL.

The rearrangement uses TRBV24-1 and TRBJ2-1; a possible D gene is TRBD1 (6 bases). Looked up from germline, CDR1 is KGHDR and CDR2 is SFDVKD. The V end lost 1 base, the J end lost 0 bases, and 12 bases lay between the germline ends. This CDR3 has 17 amino acids. The CDR3 sequence: CATSDLQGQSSYNEQFF. CDR3 DNA sequence: TGTGCCACCAGTGATTTACAGGGCCAAAGCTCCTACAATGAGCAGTTCTTC.

The CDR3 spells CASSRETPDLTDTQYF. CDR3 DNA: TGTGCCAGCAGCCGGGAGACCCCAGACCTCACAGATACGCAGTATTTT. This chain connects TRBV11-2 to TRBJ2-3; tentative D call: TRBD2 (6 bases). Germline V gives CDR1 SGHAT, CDR2 FQNNGV. This CDR3 spans 16 amino acids. The V end lost 5 bases, the J end lost 2 bases, and 17 bases lay between the germline ends.

The CDR3 spells CATSRGGEGSYEQYF. The CDR3 nucleotides are TGTGCCACCAGCAGAGGAGGGGAGGGGTCCTACGAGCAGTACTTC. V is TRBV15 and J is TRBJ2-7, with 7 bases matching TRBD2. The germline V gene encodes CDR1 LNHNV and CDR2 YYDKDF (reference sequence). Trimming cost V 1 base and J 1 base; bases outside gene matches: 4. CDR3 length: 15 residues.

The J gene is TRBJ2-1, the V gene TRBV4-3, with D tentatively TRBD2 (5 bases). Germline V gene data show CDR1 as LGHNA and CDR2 as YSLEER. This CDR3 has 19 residues. The V end lost 1 base, the J end lost 0 bases, and 19 bases lay between the germline ends. DNA for the CDR3: TGCGCCAGCAGCCAAGCCGGGCCCTTTGGGGAGAGCTCCTACAATGAGCAGTTCTTC. Protein sequence: CASSQAGPFGESSYNEQFF.

This clonotype was observed many times. The chain carries TRBV12-3 or TRBV12-4 and TRBJ2-1; D is unresolved. The ends were cut back, 6 bases at V and 9 bases at J, with 21 bases in the middle. The CDR3 is made up of 15 amino acids. This CDR3 is CASSATLPPNGEQFF. CDR3 DNA: TGTGCCAGCAGCGCTACTCTCCCGCCTAATGGTGAGCAGTTCTTC.

Points on this clonotype: This could be a read error, since a much larger clone is one nucleotide away. CDR3: CASSLGLAGFVSSYNEQFF. CDR3 bases: TGCGCCAGCAGCTTAGGACTAGCGGGATTCGTGAGCTCCTACAATGAGCAGTTCTTC. The chain couples TRBV5-1 to TRBJ2-1, with TRBD2 matching over 12 bases. Germline V gives CDR1 SGHRS, CDR2 YFSETQ. This CDR3 contains 19 residues. The V gene end was trimmed by 2 bases and the J gene end by 0 bases; junction bases not matched to a gene: 9.

The rearrangement uses TRBV4-1 and TRBJ1-3, with D unresolved. The germline gives CDR1 MGHRA, CDR2 YSYEKL. This CDR3 region has 15 residues. The V gene lost 0 bases and the J gene lost 4 bases, with 10 bases spanning the gap. The CDR3 DNA is TGCGCCAGCAGCCAAGAGGGCACGAGGGGAAACACCATATATTTT. It specifies CASSQEGTRGNTIYF.

V usage is TRBV7-3 and J usage is TRBJ1-1; TRBD1 is a possible D gene (5 bases). V lost 6 bases and J lost 3, with 26 bases in between. Germline loops: CDR1 SGHTA, CDR2 FQGTGA. The CDR3 spans 18 residues. Here the CDR3 reads CASRIKGGIPTGDTEAFF. In nucleotides, the CDR3 is TGTGCCAGCAGGATTAAAGGAGGCATTCCGACGGGGGACACTGAAGCTTTCTTT.

The chain is built from TRBV6-5 and TRBJ1-2; the match to TRBD1 covers 9 bases. CDR1 is MNHEY and CDR2 is SVGAGI in the germline V gene. V dropped 6 bases and J dropped 2; count of bases not matched to a gene: 4. The CDR3 contains 14 residues. The DNA for the CDR3 is TGTGCCAGCAGGGCACAGGGGGCGAACTATGGCTACACCTTC. As protein: CASRAQGANYGYTF.

This rearrangement joins TRBV7-9 to TRBJ1-2, with 10 bases lining up with TRBD1. The CDR3 has 16 amino acids. The V and J ends lost 2 bases and 5 bases, in that order; junction bases with no gene match: 8. CDR1 and CDR2 (germline): SEHNR, FQNEAQ (reference sequence). CDR3 loop: CASSLPPDRGFYGYTF. In DNA, the CDR3 is TGTGCCAGCAGCTTACCCCCGGACAGGGGGTTTTATGGCTACACCTTC.

The CDR3 coding sequence is TGTGCCAGCAGCCAAGATCTCGTCCGGTACAATGAGCAGTTCTTC. It specifies CASSQDLVRYNEQFF. This chain joins TRBV3-1 and TRBJ2-1; D not resolved. The ends were cut back, 0 bases at V and 4 bases at J, with 10 bases in the middle. Germline V CDR1 and CDR2: LGHDT, YNNKEL (reference sequence). This CDR3 comprises 15 residues.

This clonotype was counted at least ten times. Mismatch with germline at one junction end may stem from a read error. The J gene is TRBJ2-1, the V gene TRBV27; 11 positions match TRBD2. The CDR3 is made up of 15 amino acids. Germline CDR1 MNHEY, CDR2 SMNVEV (reference sequence). CDR3 sequence (DNA): TGCGCCAGCAGTTCCGGGACTAGCGGCAACAATGAGCAGTTCTTC. As protein: CASSSGTSGNNEQFF.

This clonotype was counted between two and nine times. The rearrangement links TRBV15 to TRBJ2-3; D tentatively fits TRBD1 or TRBD2 (5 bases each). The length of the CDR3 is 13 residues. V was shortened by 0 bases and J by 6 bases, with 7 bases between the two germline ends. Germline V CDR1 and CDR2: LNHNV, YYDKDF (reference sequence). The CDR3 sequence: CATSREGVDTQYF. The CDR3, as DNA: TGTGCCACCAGCAGAGAGGGGGTGGATACGCAGTATTTT.

The chain has TRBV5-1 and TRBJ2-3; D gene unclear. Per germline, CDR1 SGHRS and CDR2 YFSETQ. The CDR3 is made up of 14 amino acids. Trimming left V 4 bases short and J 3 bases short, with 12 bases between. The CDR3 spells CASSVARTTDTQYF. The CDR3 DNA reads as TGCGCCAGCAGCGTGGCCAGAACTACAGATACGCAGTATTTT.

V and J are TRBV9 and TRBJ2-5; weak D call: TRBD2 (6 bases). The CDR3 covers 14 residues. Germline V gene lookup returns CDR1 SGDLS and CDR2 YYNGEE. V was cut by 0 bases and J by 4 bases, with 10 bases left in between. The CDR3 DNA follows: TGTGCCAGCAGCGTAGGACCGGGACTAGAGACCCAGTACTTC. Encoded protein: CASSVGPGLETQYF.

CDR3 DNA: TGCAGTGCTCGCGACAGGGTAGGAGATACGCAGTATTTT. This codes for CSARDRVGDTQYF. The chain recombines TRBV20-1 with TRBJ2-3; 7 nucleotides agree with TRBD1. This CDR3 has 13 amino acids. V dropped 5 bases and J dropped 5; count of bases not matched to a gene: 7. Germline CDR1 DFQATT, CDR2 SNEGSKA (reference sequence).

The J gene is TRBJ2-7, the V gene TRBV3-1, with TRBD1 matching 7 bases. This CDR3 comprises 13 residues. Germline trimming cut 6 bases from V and 2 bases from J; bases unmatched to any gene: 4. CDR1 and CDR2 from the germline V gene are LGHDT and YNNKEL (reference sequence). The CDR3 DNA sequence: TGTGCCAGCAGACACAGGGGTACCTACGAGCAGTACTTC. This sequence encodes CASRHRGTYEQYF.

This clonotype was counted once. This sequence joins TRBV5-6 and TRBJ1-5; no clear D. Germline-derived CDR1 and CDR2 are SGHDT and YYEEEE. This CDR3 is 12 amino acids long. V lost 4 bases and J lost 4, with 6 bases in between. The CDR3 spells CASSTENQPQHF. The CDR3, as DNA: TGTGCCAGCAGCACTGAAAATCAGCCCCAGCATTTT. The full variable domain, completed using reference TRBV5-6 and TRBJ1-5, is DAGVTQSPTHLIKTRGQQVTLRCSPKSGHDTVSWYQQALGQGPQFIFQYYEEEERQRGNFPDRFSGHQFPNYSSELNVNALLLGDSALYLCASSTENQPQHFGDGTRLSIL.

J is TRBJ2-5 and V is TRBV18, with D possibly TRBD2 on 6 matching bases. Germline assignment: CDR1 KGHSH and CDR2 LQKENI. Deletions cut 1 base from V and 3 bases from J, with 12 bases between. The CDR3 runs to 15 residues. In DNA, the CDR3 is TGTGCCAGCTCACCACGCGGGACTGTAGAAGAGACCCAGTACTTC. This encodes CASSPRGTVEETQYF.

This clonotype was recorded a few times. The rearrangement links TRBV20-1 to TRBJ2-7; 7 bases are shared with TRBD2. The junction had 9 bases not matched to a gene; V was cut back by 5 bases and J by 5 bases. The CDR3 spans 13 residues. Per germline, CDR1 DFQATT and CDR2 SNEGSKA (reference sequence). CDR3 in DNA: TGCAGTGCTCTAAAGGCGGGAGTTAACGAGCAGTACTTC. Amino acids: CSALKAGVNEQYF.

The chain links TRBV30 to TRBJ2-2; D is possibly TRBD2 (5 bases). Trimming pared 1 base from V and 5 bases from J, leaving 11 bases between. The CDR3 has 14 residues. Germline V gene lookup returns CDR1 GTSNPN and CDR2 SVGIG (reference sequence). DNA of the CDR3: TGTGCCTGGAGTGCCGCGGGTGGGACCGGGGAGCTGTTTTTT. This encodes CAWSAAGGTGELFF. Together with reference TRBV30 and TRBJ2-2, the CDR3 gives the full variable domain: SQTIHQWPATLVQPVGSPLSLECTVEGTSNPNLYWYRQAAGRGLQLLFYSVGIGQISSEVPQNLSASRPQDRQFILSSKKLLLSDSGFYLCAWSAAGGTGELFFGEGSRLTVL.

This clonotype came up a few times. V and J are TRBV2 and TRBJ2-3; perhaps D is TRBD1 or TRBD2 (6 bases each). The last part of the DNA fits TRBJ2-7 better; the J call may be wrong. This CDR3 is 13 amino acids long. The V gene's germline CDR1 is SNHLY and CDR2 FYNNEI. CDR3 nucleotide sequence: TGTGCCAGCAGTGAAAAGGGGGGTTATGAGCAGTACTTC. This encodes CASSEKGGYEQYF.